This entry describes one T cell receptor (beta chain). This clone was observed once. Its antigen is unknown. No per-base quality is available; no much larger clone lies one base away. Patients with autoimmune disease history or receiving systemic immunosuppression were excluded from the trial. Peripheral blood for TCR sequencing was drawn from every dose cohort at baseline, at cycle 4 day 1 and at cycle 7 day 1. Samples came from an open-label, multicenter, first-in-human phase I dose-escalation trial of ivuxolimab. Adults with locally advanced or metastatic melanoma, renal cell carcinoma, hepatocellular carcinoma or head and neck squamous cell carcinoma were enrolled in the trial. Before TCR sequencing, CD4+ and CD8+ T cells were separately sorted from peripheral blood. Genomic DNA was isolated from the sorted cells so that the TCRbeta CDR3 region could be sequenced. The immunoSEQ Assay was used for sequencing of TCRbeta CDR3 regions. TCRdb carries this immuneACCESS record with in-frame sequences only. Its versions omit some clonotypes, under half of them owing to an unresolved V gene in the studies checked, with the rest unexplained. For this sample there are more than 85,000 clones; around 90% appear just once. Around 1.6% of the sample is taken by the ten largest.

The record originates from a study of OX40 agonist ivuxolimab in advanced cancers. With respect to the entire study: Ivuxolimab was an agonistic, fully human IgG2 monoclonal antibody directed against OX40 (CD134), a costimulatory receptor. Intravenous ivuxolimab was administered to patients every 2 weeks at six dose levels: 0.01, 0.1, 0.3, 1.5, 3 and 10 mg/kg. Among the roughly 50 dose-escalation patients, around 20 had hepatocellular carcinoma, 15 melanoma, 9 renal cell carcinoma and 9 head and neck cancer. In the dose-escalation cohort, 70% to 85% of patients were male, and the mean age was approximately 64 years, with a range of about 23 to 90. Patients were allowed to have had prior anti-PD-1, anti-PD-L1 or anti-CTLA-4 therapy, and around 37% of the dose-escalation patients had previously received checkpoint inhibitors. Three dose-escalation patients achieved partial responses, one with hepatocellular carcinoma and two with cutaneous melanoma. The point of sequencing TCRbeta in the periphery was to test whether ivuxolimab changed TCR sequence diversity and drove clonal T-cell expansion. The paper reports the monotherapy dose-escalation portion (N of about 50 patients) of the phase I ivuxolimab trial. Summary of the overall study and its limitations: In partial responders in the 0.1-3.0 mg/kg groups, normalized peripheral clonal expansion was found to be among the lowest, especially among CD8+ T cells. Clonal expansion of both CD4+ and CD8+ blood T cells was observed from baseline to week 6 at doses 0.1 to 3.0 mg/kg. Low levels of normalized T-cell clonal expansion were also seen in some patients who did not respond. Antigen specificity was not determined for the clonally expanded peripheral T cells. After ivuxolimab, more expanded clones were found on average in CD8+ T cells than in CD4+ T cells.

CDR1 and CDR2 (SGHVS, FQNEAQ) derive from the germline V gene. The trim is 7 bases for V and 4 bases for J, with a gap of 17 bases between the germline ends. From the cysteine up to the phenylalanine, the CDR3 has a length of 14 residues. The retained sequence is limited to the CDR3, 42 bases, with the frame set at the first base. The sequencing here drew on CD4+ or CD8+ T cells sorted from blood, taken in a trial of the OX40 agonist ivuxolimab. This receptor was taken from an adult with an advanced solid tumor such as melanoma, head and neck, liver or kidney cancer. The rearranged chain carries TRBV7-8 and TRBJ2-7; the D element could tentatively be TRBD1 or TRBD2, as 5 bases agree for each. The nucleotide sequence is given as TGTGCCAGCACCCCGGGGCTTCCCCCTTACGAGCAGTACTTC. It codes for CASTPGLPPYEQYF.